Included here is one T cell receptor beta chain sequence, with context. Authors' data handling: Reference gene primer amplification gave nucleated cell count estimates. Sequenced by immunoSEQ multiplex PCR; TCRdb stores in-frame clones only, minus some. V and J calls and clone size come straight from that table; D and trimming were deduced from the DNA. The table shows fewer than 200,000 clones, with around 85% occurring only once. The data were taken from a study of blood T cell repertoires in COVID-19. At the level of the study: There were acute and convalescent COVID-19 samples, and they came from the United States, Italy and Spain.

This CDR3 contains 17 residues. Germline values: CDR1 MDHEN, CDR2 SYDVKM. Deletions cut 4 bases from V and 3 bases from J, with 19 bases between. This rearrangement joins TRBV28 to TRBJ1-3, with a tentative D call TRBD1 (6 bases). The specimen was peripheral blood. This TCR derives from a man aged 50-60 years with active or convalescent COVID-19. CDR3 nucleotide sequence: TGTGCCAGCAGTTCCCCGCCGGGGGGCGGTATTGGAAACACCATATATTTT. Amino acid sequence: CASSSPPGGGIGNTIYF.